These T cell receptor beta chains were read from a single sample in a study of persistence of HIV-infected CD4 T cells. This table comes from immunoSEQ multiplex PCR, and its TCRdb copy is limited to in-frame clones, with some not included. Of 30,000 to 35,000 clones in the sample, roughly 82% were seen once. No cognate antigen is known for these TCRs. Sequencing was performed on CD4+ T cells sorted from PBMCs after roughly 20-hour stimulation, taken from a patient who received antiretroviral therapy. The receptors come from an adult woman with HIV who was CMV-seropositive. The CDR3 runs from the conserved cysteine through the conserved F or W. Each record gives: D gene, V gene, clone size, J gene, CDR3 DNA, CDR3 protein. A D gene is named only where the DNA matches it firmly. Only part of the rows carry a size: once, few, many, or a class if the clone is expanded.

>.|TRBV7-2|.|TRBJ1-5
TGTGCCAGCAGCTTTGCGGTGGTGAGCAATCAGCCCCAGCATTTT
CASSFAVVSNQPQHF
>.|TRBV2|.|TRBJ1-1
TGTGCCAGCAACCAGGGTCCGAGAATCACTGAAGCTTTCTTT
CASNQGPRITEAFF
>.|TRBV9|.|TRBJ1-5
TGTGCCAGCAGCGTAACAGGTACGCAGCCCCAGCATTTT
CASSVTGTQPQHF
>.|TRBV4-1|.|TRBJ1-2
TGCGCCAGCAGCCAAGGGGGGAGCAACTATGGCTACACCTTC
CASSQGGSNYGYTF
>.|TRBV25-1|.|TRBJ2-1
TGTGCCAGCAGTGAATACAGTTCCTCCTACAATGAGCAGTTCTTC
CASSEYSSSYNEQFF
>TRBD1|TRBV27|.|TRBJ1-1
TGTGCCAGCAGTTTAGGGGGCCGGGACAGGGATCTGAACACTGAAGCTTTCTTT
CASSLGGRDRDLNTEAFF
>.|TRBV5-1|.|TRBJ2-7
TGCGCCAGCAGCTCCAGGGGAAGCGAGCAGTACTTC
CASSSRGSEQYF
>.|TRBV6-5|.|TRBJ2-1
TGTGCCTCCCGGAGGGAAGGAGGTGAGCAGTTCTTC
CASRREGGEQFF
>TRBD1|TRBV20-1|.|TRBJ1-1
TGCAGTGCCAGTCAGGACAGGGTAGCTTTCTTT
CSASQDRVAFF
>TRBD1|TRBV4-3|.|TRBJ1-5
TGCGCCAGCAGCCCGTCGGGACAGGGTACTGATCAGCCCCAGCATTTT
CASSPSGQGTDQPQHF
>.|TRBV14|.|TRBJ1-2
TGTGCCAGCAGCCAAGGGTATGGCTACACCTTC
CASSQGYGYTF
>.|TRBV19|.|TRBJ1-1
TGTGCCAGTACACTTTCGGGGTTCCGGGGGCGAGCTTTCTTT
CASTLSGFRGRAFF
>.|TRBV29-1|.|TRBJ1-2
TGCAGCGTTCATACAGGTACCCCATGGGTGAACTATGGCTACACCTTC
CSVHTGTPWVNYGYTF
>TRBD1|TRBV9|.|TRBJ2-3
TGTGCCAGCAGCGTAGCTACAGGGGGTAACACAGATACGCAGTATTTT
CASSVATGGNTDTQYF
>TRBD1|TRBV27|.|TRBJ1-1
TGTGCCAGCAGACGACAGGGTGAAGGCACTGAAGCTTTCTTT
CASRRQGEGTEAFF
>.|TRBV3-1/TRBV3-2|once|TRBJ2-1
TGTGCCAGCAGCCGGGGGAGACTCACGGTGGGTGAGCAGTTCTTC
CASSRGRLTVGEQFF
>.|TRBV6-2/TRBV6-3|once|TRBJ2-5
TGTGCCAGCAGTTTTCCCAGCGGACTAATACGACACCAGTACTTC
CASSFPSGLIRHQYF
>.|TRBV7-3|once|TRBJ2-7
TGTGCCAGCAGCTTAATGGGCTCGGGCGAGCAGTACTTC
CASSLMGSGEQYF
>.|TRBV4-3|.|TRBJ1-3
TGCGCCAGCAGCCAAGTCGTCAGAAACACCATATATTTT
CASSQVVRNTIYF
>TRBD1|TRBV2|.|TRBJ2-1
TGTGCCAGCAGTCGCCGTCCCGGGACAGACAATGAGCAGTTCTTC
CASSRRPGTDNEQFF
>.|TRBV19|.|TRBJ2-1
TGTGCCAGTAGTATCTCCGGGACGGTCTCCTACAATGAGCAGTTCTTC
CASSISGTVSYNEQFF
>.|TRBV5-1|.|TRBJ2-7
TGCGCCAGCAGCCGGGACAACCCCTACGAGCAGTACTTC
CASSRDNPYEQYF
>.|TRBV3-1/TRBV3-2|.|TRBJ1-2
TGTGCCAGTCTAGGGACCCATGGCTACACCTTC
CASLGTHGYTF
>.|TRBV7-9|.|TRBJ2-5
TGTGCCAGCAGCCGCGGGACAGTCCAAGAGACCCAGTACTTC
CASSRGTVQETQYF
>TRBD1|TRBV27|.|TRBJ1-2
TGTGCCAGCAGTTTAAGGGACAGTAACTATGGCTACACCTTC
CASSLRDSNYGYTF
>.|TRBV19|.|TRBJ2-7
TGTGCCAGTAGTATCACGACGGGGCCCTACGAGCAGTACTTC
CASSITTGPYEQYF
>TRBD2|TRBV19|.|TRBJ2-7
TGTGCCAGTAGCAGCCCGGGGAGGGGCGACACCTACGAGCAGTACTTC
CASSSPGRGDTYEQYF
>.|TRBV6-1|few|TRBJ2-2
TGTGCCAGCAGTGAAGGGGTCACCGGGGAGCTGTTTTTT
CASSEGVTGELFF
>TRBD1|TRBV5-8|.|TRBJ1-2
TGTGCCAGCAGCTTGGGACAGGGCCTTAACTATGGCTACACCTTC
CASSLGQGLNYGYTF
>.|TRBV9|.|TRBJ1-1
TGTGCCAGCAGCGTAAAGTCCGATCCCGACACTGAAGCTTTCTTT
CASSVKSDPDTEAFF
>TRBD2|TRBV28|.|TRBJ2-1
TGTGCCAGTGGGACTAGTACTTACAATGAGCAGTTCTTC
CASGTSTYNEQFF
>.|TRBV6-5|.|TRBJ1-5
TGTGCCAGTCTGAAACAGGCAGATAGCAATCAGCCCCAGCATTTT
CASLKQADSNQPQHF
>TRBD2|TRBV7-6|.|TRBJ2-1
TGTGCCAGCAGCCCCTATCCCGGGACTAGCGGTATCCAGGAGCAGTTCTTC
CASSPYPGTSGIQEQFF
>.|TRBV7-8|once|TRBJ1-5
TGTGCCAGCAGCTTTGGGCCAGATCAGCCCCAGCATTTT
CASSFGPDQPQHF
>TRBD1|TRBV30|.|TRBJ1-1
TGTGCCTGGAGTGGTCAGGGGGACACTGAAGCTTTCTTT
CAWSGQGDTEAFF
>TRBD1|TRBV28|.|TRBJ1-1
TGTGCCAGCCTCAGGACAGGGCTAGTGAACACTGAAGCTTTCTTT
CASLRTGLVNTEAFF
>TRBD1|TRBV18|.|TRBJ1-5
TGTGCCAGCTCACTGACAGGGGGGGATCAGCCCCAGCATTTT
CASSLTGGDQPQHF
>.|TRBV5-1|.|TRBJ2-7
TGCGCCAGCAGCCAAGACTCGGACGAGCAGTACTTC
CASSQDSDEQYF
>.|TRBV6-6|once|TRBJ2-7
TGTGCCAGCAGGCTGTCATACGAGCAGTACTTC
CASRLSYEQYF
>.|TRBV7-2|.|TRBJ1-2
TGTGCCAGCAGCTTCGTGAGCCAAAACTATGGCTACACCTTC
CASSFVSQNYGYTF
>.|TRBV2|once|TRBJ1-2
TGTGCCAGCACGATAGGGCGGACAGTCGGTGGCTACACCTTC
CASTIGRTVGGYTF
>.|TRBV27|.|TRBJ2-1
TGTGCCAGCAGTTCCCAATCCGGCTACAATGAGCAGTTCTTC
CASSSQSGYNEQFF
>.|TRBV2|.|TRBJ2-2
TGTGCCAGCAATTCAGACGTACACACCGGGGAGCTGTTTTTT
CASNSDVHTGELFF
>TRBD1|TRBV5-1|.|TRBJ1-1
TGCGCCACCAGTCCCGGGACAGGTTCGTGGAACACTGAAGCTTTCTTT
CATSPGTGSWNTEAFF
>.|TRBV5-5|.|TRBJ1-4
TGTGCCAGCAGCTTGTCGAGGGGACGGGAAAAACTGTTTTTT
CASSLSRGREKLFF
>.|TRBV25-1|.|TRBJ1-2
TGTGCCAGCAGTTATGCGGGCAGGGGAGGGGTTCTTGGCTACACCTTC
CASSYAGRGGVLGYTF
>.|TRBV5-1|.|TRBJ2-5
TGCGCCAGCAGCTTGGCTCCAGCCCAAGAGACCCAGTACTTC
CASSLAPAQETQYF
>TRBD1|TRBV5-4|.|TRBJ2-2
TGTGCCAGCAGCGCTGACAGGGAACTCACCGGGGAGCTGTTTTTT
CASSADRELTGELFF
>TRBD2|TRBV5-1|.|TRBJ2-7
TGCGCCAGCAGCTTGGGACTAGCGACCTACGAGCAGTACTTC
CASSLGLATYEQYF